This TCR beta chain was identified in a study of cytomegalovirus exposure and HLA in healthy donors. Findings and limits, study-wide: In vitro work confirmed that three CMV-associated chains recognize CMV antigens.

Data came from immunoSEQ multiplex PCR; TCRdb stores just in-frame clones and leaves some out. The data contain 150,000 to 200,000 clones, more than 70% of them singletons. Germline V gene lookup returns CDR1 KGHSY and CDR2 FQNENV. The V and J ends lost 1 base and 5 bases respectively, with 11 bases between them. CDR3 length equals 14 residues. Turning to this clone: Its antigen is unknown.

The donors were part of the validation cohort, which consisted of approximately 110 subjects and was separate from the first cohort of 666 subjects. Material: PBMCs. The chain recombines TRBV16 with TRBJ1-2, with a possible D match to TRBD1 (6 bases). The origin of this receptor is a man aged 30 to 39 in good health and CMV-seropositive. The CDR3 loop is CASSQLGGQYGYTF. CDR3 coding DNA: TGTGCCAGCAGCCAATTAGGGGGTCAGTATGGCTACACCTTC.